This TCR beta chain was sequenced in a study of long-term antiretroviral therapy in people with HIV. Study results and limitations: Diversity remained lower than transplant donor controls, even though it increased after ART. Against controls, HIV repertoires showed narrower ranges of CDR3 length.

Version v3.0 of the immunoSEQ assay was performed at survey level. Data came from immunoSEQ multiplex PCR; TCRdb stores just in-frame clones and leaves some out. In the table there are 27,000 or so clones, around 86% of which are singletons. Every donor had one or more pre-ART and two or more post-ART PBMC samples. For this clone: What it binds is unknown.

The origin of this receptor is a man aged 50-59 years with HIV. The specimen was unsorted PBMCs, collected 1.2 years after starting antiretroviral therapy.

The CDR3 DNA sequence: TGTGCCAGCAGTTCTATATTCAATTCACCCCTCCACTTT. Translation: CASSSIFNSPLHF. The V call is TRBV9, the J call TRBJ1-6; no definite D call. Germline CDR1 SGDLS, CDR2 YYNGEE. CDR3 length: 13 residues. Trimming stripped 5 bases from V and 7 bases from J, with 10 bases between.